These T cell receptor beta chains were read from a single sample in a study of CD8+ T cells in alopecia areata. Data came from immunoSEQ multiplex PCR; TCRdb stores just in-frame clones and leaves some out. The sample contains over 50,000 clones, 45% to 55% of which appear only once. The sample here was CD8+ T cells sorted from blood, taken at week 0. The receptors derive from a human donor with alopecia areata. Each CDR3 is given with its conserved first and last residue. The D gene is left open where the match is weak. The listing skips clone size in some rows; elsewhere it reads once, few, many or a size class.

J,D,size,V,CDR3,DNA
TRBJ2-1,.,few,TRBV10-2,CASQHQTGMGPNEQFF,TGCGCCAGTCAACACCAAACAGGGATGGGACCCAATGAGCAGTTCTTC
TRBJ2-7,.,few,TRBV14,CASSQVGRGTYEQYF,TGTGCCAGCAGCCAAGTAGGGAGAGGGACCTACGAGCAGTACTTC
TRBJ2-7,TRBD1,.,TRBV30,CALHRGAHEQYF,TGTGCCTTACACAGGGGAGCCCACGAGCAGTACTTC
TRBJ2-1,.,.,TRBV4-2,CASSEIEGGVYNEQFF,TGTGCCAGCAGCGAAATCGAGGGAGGTGTCTACAATGAGCAGTTCTTC
TRBJ2-3,.,few,TRBV7-8,CASSLEGPGPTGFTDTQYF,TGTGCCAGCAGCTTAGAGGGTCCCGGTCCGACAGGTTTCACAGATACGCAGTATTTT
TRBJ2-7,.,few,TRBV6-1,CASSAPSYEQYF,TGTGCCAGCAGCGCCCCGTCCTACGAGCAGTACTTC
TRBJ2-6,TRBD2,few,TRBV23-1,CASGRGGDSGANVLTF,TGCGCCAGCGGAAGGGGAGGGGACTCTGGGGCCAACGTCCTGACTTTC
TRBJ2-7,TRBD1,.,TRBV27,CASSPGQAREQYF,TGTGCCAGCAGCCCCGGACAGGCTCGTGAGCAGTACTTC
TRBJ2-7,.,.,TRBV15,CATRPAGFYEQYF,TGTGCCACCCGTCCGGCAGGGTTCTACGAGCAGTACTTC
TRBJ1-1,.,.,TRBV30,CAWSVLGNTEAFF,TGTGCCTGGAGTGTACTGGGTAACACTGAAGCTTTCTTT
TRBJ2-3,.,.,TRBV29-1,CSVVVVGPVF,TGCAGCGTTGTTGTCGTAGGGCCCGTTTTT
TRBJ2-1,TRBD1,.,TRBV27,CASSGTGYNEQFF,TGTGCCAGCAGTGGGACAGGGTACAATGAGCAGTTCTTC
TRBJ2-5,.,many,TRBV27,CASSLFGTSGETQYF,TGTGCCAGCAGTTTATTCGGGACGTCGGGGGAGACCCAGTACTTC
TRBJ1-1,TRBD1,few,TRBV5-6,CASSMNRGEAFF,TGTGCCAGCAGCATGAACAGGGGTGAAGCTTTCTTT
TRBJ2-1,.,.,TRBV7-2,CASSRAGPAEQFF,TGTGCCAGCAGCCGAGCGGGTCCCGCTGAGCAGTTCTTC
TRBJ2-7,.,.,TRBV30,CAWSIRYSYEQYF,TGTGCCTGGAGTATTCGGTACTCCTACGAGCAGTACTTC
TRBJ2-1,.,few,TRBV10-3,CAISERSSYNEQFF,TGTGCCATCAGTGAGCGGAGCTCCTACAATGAGCAGTTCTTC
TRBJ2-7,TRBD1,medium-sized,TRBV2,CASSEALSGTGDPYEQYF,TGTGCCAGCAGTGAAGCGCTTTCCGGGACAGGGGACCCCTACGAGCAGTACTTC
TRBJ2-1,.,many,TRBV7-2,CASSLATSNEQFF,TGTGCCAGCAGCTTAGCGACTAGCAATGAGCAGTTCTTC
TRBJ2-1,.,.,TRBV28,CASSKGYNEQFF,TGTGCCAGCAGTAAAGGGTACAATGAGCAGTTCTTC
TRBJ2-1,TRBD2,.,TRBV5-8,CASSLGLAEYNEQFF,TGTGCCAGCAGCTTGGGACTAGCGGAGTACAATGAGCAGTTCTTC
TRBJ2-1,TRBD2,.,TRBV9,CASSIYTGGPSFF,TGTGCCAGCAGCATCTATACGGGAGGGCCTAGTTTCTTC
TRBJ1-2,.,.,TRBV9,CASSVDSTATNYGYTF,TGTGCCAGCAGCGTAGACTCGACAGCCACTAACTATGGCTACACCTTC
TRBJ2-5,.,.,TRBV4-1,CASSQDLPQETQYF,TGCGCCAGCAGCCAAGATCTCCCGCAAGAGACCCAGTACTTC
TRBJ1-1,TRBD1,few,TRBV29-1,CSARNRGTEAFF,TGCAGCGCCCGGAACAGGGGGACTGAAGCTTTCTTT
TRBJ2-3,.,.,TRBV9,CASSVGGGPISTDTQYF,TGTGCCAGCAGCGTAGGGGGAGGCCCTATTAGCACAGATACGCAGTATTTT
TRBJ1-1,TRBD1,.,TRBV19,CASSMRGQRNTEAFF,TGTGCCAGTAGTATGAGGGGACAGCGGAACACTGAAGCTTTCTTT
TRBJ1-2,.,few,TRBV27,CASSRGNGYTF,TGTGCCAGCAGTCGGGGGAATGGCTACACCTTC
TRBJ2-3,TRBD2,.,TRBV6-5,CASSYAGGTTDTQYF,TGTGCCAGCAGTTATGCGGGAGGCACAACAGATACGCAGTATTTT
TRBJ2-6,.,.,TRBV30,CAWSGGSGANVLTF,TGTGCCTGGAGTGGAGGAAGTGGGGCCAACGTCCTGACTTTC
TRBJ2-7,.,.,TRBV10-3,CAIQDSSSYEQYF,TGTGCCATACAGGACAGCAGCTCCTACGAGCAGTACTTC
TRBJ2-6,.,.,TRBV5-6,CASSYNSGANVLTF,TGTGCCAGCAGCTACAACTCTGGGGCCAACGTCCTGACTTTC